The entry that follows covers one T cell receptor (beta chain) sequence. Clones were read by immunoSEQ multiplex PCR, and TCRdb kept only the in-frame ones, dropping some. The data contain about 120,000 clones, about 83% of them singletons. This record belongs to a study of blood T cell repertoires in COVID-19. Study summary: COVID-19 samples collected from the United States, Italy and Spain covered acute and convalescent phases. Sources were T cells, B-cell-depleted T cells, or PBMCs; the material itself was cDNA or gDNA.

The V gene's germline CDR1 is MDHEN and CDR2 SYDVKM. The V and J ends lost 4 bases and 5 bases, in that order; junction bases with no gene match: 6. The CDR3 has 14 amino acids. J is TRBJ2-5 and V is TRBV28; 8 nucleotides align to TRBD1. The sample was peripheral blood. This receptor was obtained from a man between 60 and 70 years old with acute or convalescent COVID-19. CDR3 coding DNA: TGTGCCAGCAGTTCGGGACAGGCGAAGGAGACCCAGTACTTC. This gives the protein CASSSGQAKETQYF.